The 25 T cell receptor beta chains below all came from one sample that was sequenced in a study of blood T cell repertoires in COVID-19. Some clones are missing from TCRdb's copy, which holds only in-frame ones; the method was immunoSEQ multiplex PCR. The repertoire holds 130,000 to 150,000 clones, with around 75% as singletons. Sequences were obtained from peripheral blood. Receptors originate from a woman between 65 and 79 years old with COVID-19, enrolled during active disease.

The V and J genes are TRBV25-1 and TRBJ1-2; no firm D call. V was trimmed by 5 bases and J by 3 bases, leaving 7 bases between them. The CDR3 extends over 12 amino acids. The V gene's germline CDR1 is MGHDK and CDR2 SYGVNS. Written as DNA, the CDR3 is TGTGCCAGCAGTTGGGGAGACTATGGCTACACCTTC. Amino acids: CASSWGDYGYTF.

This clone was detected only a few times. This sequence joins TRBV12-3 or TRBV12-4 and TRBJ1-1; 8 bases match TRBD1. The length of the CDR3 is 13 residues. The junction had 3 bases not matched to a gene; V was cut back by 5 bases and J by 4 bases. The CDR3 spells CASSDRGGTEAFF. The CDR3 coding sequence is TGTGCCAGCAGTGACAGGGGTGGCACTGAAGCTTTCTTT.

This clone was seen a handful of times. The chain combines TRBV6-2 or TRBV6-3 with TRBJ2-7; TRBD1 aligns across 10 bases. Germline V gene lookup returns CDR1 MNHEY and CDR2 SVGEGT. With V trimmed by 0 bases and J by 3 bases, 2 bases remained unmatched. This CDR3 spans 15 amino acids. The DNA for the CDR3 is TGTGCCAGCAGTTACTCGGGGGACAGGGGCTACGAGCAGTACTTC. Protein product: CASSYSGDRGYEQYF.

The rearrangement joins TRBV19 to TRBJ2-1, with 7 positions matching TRBD1. This CDR3 contains 16 residues. CDR1 and CDR2 from the germline V gene are LNHDA and SQIVND (reference sequence). J gave up 0 bases and V 0 bases, and 2 bases lay outside the gene matches. CDR3 in amino acids: CASSIEGQRSYNEQFF. CDR3 bases: TGTGCCAGTAGTATAGAGGGACAGCGCTCCTACAATGAGCAGTTCTTC.

The gene calls are TRBV7-9 and TRBJ2-6; D is undetermined. CDR1 and CDR2 from the germline V gene are SEHNR and FQNEAQ (reference sequence). The CDR3 extends over 15 amino acids. V was cut by 5 bases and J by 2 bases, with 10 bases left in between. CDR3 sequence (DNA): TGTGCCAGCAGCCCCCTAAGTGCTGGGGCCAACGTCCTGACTTTC. Translation: CASSPLSAGANVLTF.

The V and J genes are TRBV29-1 and TRBJ2-7; 11 nucleotides align to TRBD1. The CDR3 is 12 residues long. V dropped 3 bases and J dropped 6; count of bases not matched to a gene: 1. The V gene's germline CDR1 is SQVTM and CDR2 ANQGSEA. DNA for the CDR3: TGCAGCGTTGAGGGACAGGGGGTCGAGCAGTACTTC. Translated: CSVEGQGVEQYF.

This clone has at least ten counts. The V gene is TRBV30, the J gene TRBJ1-2; 9 bases map to TRBD1. CDR3 length: 14 amino acids. Losses at the gene ends were 2 bases for V and 8 bases for J; bases not matched to a gene: 9. Germline values: CDR1 GTSNPN, CDR2 SVGIG (reference sequence). CDR3 nucleotide sequence: TGTGCCTGGAGTCCAAACAGGGGGCGCGAGGGCTACACCTTC. It specifies CAWSPNRGREGYTF. Filled out from reference TRBV30 and TRBJ1-2, the complete variable domain reads SQTIHQWPATLVQPVGSPLSLECTVEGTSNPNLYWYRQAAGRGLQLLFYSVGIGQISSEVPQNLSASRPQDRQFILSSKKLLLSDSGFYLCAWSPNRGREGYTFGSGTRLTVV.

This clone was seen only once. The CDR3 DNA reads as TGCGCCAGCAGCTTGGGGACAGGGAATTCATATGGCTACACCTTC. The encoded protein is CASSLGTGNSYGYTF. This chain uses TRBV5-1 with TRBJ1-2, with 8 bases matching TRBD1. The CDR3 covers 15 residues. J gave up 5 bases and V 0 bases, and 6 bases lay outside the gene matches. Germline V gene data show CDR1 as SGHRS and CDR2 as YFSETQ.

The gene calls are TRBV21-1 and TRBJ1-2; the table's D call, TRBD1, was not checked against the DNA. TRBV21-1 is classified as a pseudogene. The CDR3 length is 16 residues. The CDR3 DNA follows: TGTGCCAGCACCCGAGGACAGGTCCCACCACCTGATGGCTACACCTTC. Its protein is CASTRGQVPPPDGYTF.

The CDR3 reads CASSSWDRRSYEQYF. CDR3 coding DNA: TGTGCCAGCAGCTCCTGGGACAGGCGATCCTACGAGCAGTACTTC. The chain combines TRBV5-4 with TRBJ2-7, with TRBD1 matching over 8 bases. This CDR3 is 15 amino acids long. CDR1 is SGHNT and CDR2 is YYREEE in the germline V gene (reference sequence). V gave up 3 bases and J gave up 1 base; unmatched junction bases: 6.

The chain links TRBV6-5 to TRBJ2-7; 7 nucleotides agree with TRBD1. The CDR3 extends over 13 amino acids. Germline V gene lookup returns CDR1 MNHEY and CDR2 SVGAGI. J gave up 6 bases and V 6 bases, and 8 bases lay outside the gene matches. The CDR3 region is CASSREGAGEQYF. The CDR3 DNA follows: TGTGCCAGCAGCCGTGAGGGGGCGGGCGAGCAGTACTTC.

The gene calls are TRBV4-1 and TRBJ1-2, with 8 bases fitting TRBD1. From germline, CDR1 is MGHRA and CDR2 YSYEKL. V shed 4 bases and J 2 bases; nucleotides not matched to a gene: 9. CDR3 length: 16 amino acids. DNA for the CDR3: TGCGCCAGCAGCCGGGGGATAGGACAGGGAAACTATGGCTACACCTTC. Translated, it gives CASSRGIGQGNYGYTF.

This clone was counted only a few times. The V gene is TRBV2, the J gene TRBJ1-1; a weak D match, TRBD1 (5 bases). The CDR3 runs to 14 residues. Trimming left V 6 bases short and J 4 bases short, with 15 bases between. The germline gives CDR1 SNHLY, CDR2 FYNNEI. CDR3 sequence reads: CASRPDSYGTEAFF. The CDR3 nucleotides are TGTGCCAGCAGACCCGACAGTTATGGCACTGAAGCTTTCTTT.

The chain carries TRBV7-2 and TRBJ2-5; 9 bases agree with TRBD1. The CDR3 spans 13 residues. Germline CDR1 is SGHTA and CDR2 is FQGNSA. V lost 5 bases, J lost 5 bases, and 3 bases stayed unmatched. In DNA, the CDR3 is TGTGCCAGCAGCCGGGACAGGGCCGAGACCCAGTACTTC. Amino acid sequence: CASSRDRAETQYF.

The V and J genes are TRBV3-1 (or the pseudogene TRBV3-2) and TRBJ2-5; perhaps TRBD2 as D (6 bases). Germline values: CDR1 LGHDT, CDR2 YNNKEL (reference sequence). This CDR3 comprises 13 residues. V was clipped by 4 bases and J by 7 bases, with 13 bases between them. As DNA, the CDR3 is TGTGCCAGCAGCCGTCGCGGGGAAGTGACCCAGTACTTC. This encodes CASSRRGEVTQYF.

The chain has TRBV5-8 and TRBJ2-7; 12 bases align to TRBD1. CDR3 length: 16 amino acids. V trimming: 2 bases; J trimming: 5 bases; junction bases outside the gene matches: 8. The germline CDR1 and CDR2 sequences are SGHTS and YDEGEE. The chain's CDR3 is CASSLPGTGGGDEQYF. DNA for the CDR3: TGTGCCAGCAGCTTACCCGGGACAGGGGGCGGCGACGAGCAGTACTTC.

The rearrangement uses TRBV4-1 and TRBJ1-4; 7 bases map to TRBD1. The trim removed 5 bases at V and 3 bases at J, leaving 6 bases unmatched. CDR3 length: 15 residues. Germline CDR1 is MGHRA and CDR2 is YSYEKL. The CDR3 bases are TGCGCCAGCAGCAAGACAGGGCCCTCTAATGAAAAACTGTTTTTT. It yields the protein CASSKTGPSNEKLFF.

The chain has TRBV2 and TRBJ2-7; 9 positions match TRBD1. The CDR3 sequence is 12 residues long. After removal of 10 bases from V and 8 bases from J, the junction contained 9 bases not matched to a gene. Looked up from germline, CDR1 is SNHLY and CDR2 is FYNNEI. The CDR3 reads CATKGQGPKQYF. The CDR3 nucleotides read TGTGCCACGAAGGGACAGGGCCCTAAGCAGTACTTC.

In DNA form, the CDR3 reads TGTGCCAGCAGCACATACCAAGAGACCCAGTACTTC. It encodes CASSTYQETQYF. The V call is TRBV7-2, the J call TRBJ2-5; D not certain. Germline V gene data show CDR1 as SGHTA and CDR2 as FQGNSA. The germline V and J ends were trimmed by 5 bases and 0 bases, with 4 bases remaining between them. The CDR3 is made up of 12 amino acids.

The chain joins TRBV7-8 to TRBJ1-6; a possible D gene is TRBD1 (5 bases). Deletions cut 0 bases from V and 5 bases from J, with 20 bases between. Germline V CDR1 and CDR2: SGHVS, FQNEAQ. This CDR3 region has 19 residues. CDR3 residues: CASSLASGQIFINNSPLHF. The CDR3 DNA reads as TGTGCCAGCAGCTTAGCGTCTGGACAAATCTTCATAAATAATTCACCCCTCCACTTT.

Details on this clone: The same CDR3 also results from other DNA sequences found in this sample. V gene TRBV6-5 combines with J gene TRBJ2-3, with D possibly matching TRBD2 (6 bases). The ends were cut back, 6 bases at V and 3 bases at J, with 10 bases in the middle. Germline lookup yields CDR1 MNHEY and CDR2 SVGAGI. This CDR3 has 13 residues. The CDR3 sequence: CASRVGGTDTQYF. The CDR3 nucleotides read TGTGCCAGCAGGGTCGGAGGGACAGATACGCAGTATTTT.

The J gene is TRBJ1-4, the V gene TRBV3-1 (or the pseudogene TRBV3-2); possibly TRBD1 for D (5 bases). The CDR3 is 13 amino acids. The V gene's germline CDR1 is LGHDT and CDR2 YNNKEL (reference sequence). The V and J ends lost 5 bases and 8 bases respectively, with 12 bases between them. The CDR3 DNA reads as TGTGCCAGCAGCTCGGGACTTTTGGAAAAACTGTTTTTT. Residues: CASSSGLLEKLFF.

DNA for the CDR3: TGTGCCATCAGTGGGGTAGGGAGTGGAAACACCATATATTTT. Its translation is CAISGVGSGNTIYF. The chain carries TRBV10-3 and TRBJ1-3; D ambiguous. Germline V gene lookup returns CDR1 ENHRY and CDR2 SYGVKD. CDR3 size: 14 residues. V shed 4 bases and J shed 3 bases, with 10 bases lying between them.

This chain links TRBV4-1 with TRBJ2-5; TRBD2 agrees at 12 bases. The CDR3 extends over 15 amino acids. Germline assignment: CDR1 MGHRA and CDR2 YSYEKL. V gave up 0 bases and J gave up 5 bases; unmatched junction bases: 1. The CDR3 region has the DNA TGCGCCAGCAGCCAAGATGGACTAGCGGGGGAGACCCAGTACTTC. Amino acids: CASSQDGLAGETQYF.

The V and J genes are TRBV7-2 and TRBJ1-2; no definite D call. Germline V gene sequence: CDR1 SGHTA, CDR2 FQGNSA. The V and J ends lost 4 bases and 1 base respectively, with 4 bases between them. This CDR3 has 12 amino acids. This CDR3 is CASSSNNYGYTF. The CDR3 DNA reads as TGTGCCAGCAGCTCCAATAACTATGGCTACACCTTC.